This is a list of T cell receptor beta chains from one sample in a study of cytomegalovirus exposure and HLA in healthy donors. Assay used: immunoSEQ multiplex PCR; TCRdb lists only in-frame clones, some missing. The repertoire holds some 130,000 clones, with 60% to 85% as singletons. The sequencing input was PBMCs. The origin of the receptors is a young man in good health and CMV-seronegative. The CDR3 runs from the conserved cysteine through the conserved F or W. The D gene is left open where the match is weak.

V: TRBV7-2
D: TRBD1
J: TRBJ1-2
CDR3: CASSLGTGVFYGYTF

V: TRBV29-1
D: -
J: TRBJ1-2
CDR3: CSVAWALANYGYTF

V: TRBV28
D: -
J: TRBJ2-7
CDR3: CASSAIGGYEQYF

V: TRBV5-6
D: -
J: TRBJ2-5
CDR3: CASSARIQETQYF

V: TRBV30
D: TRBD2
J: -
CDR3: CAWSVNRGIAGGPEQYF

V: TRBV6-5
D: TRBD1
J: TRBJ1-1
CDR3: CASNPGDRENTEAFF

V: TRBV5-1
D: -
J: TRBJ2-3
CDR3: CASSLYTGLGNTQYF

V: TRBV10-3
D: -
J: TRBJ1-1
CDR3: CAISDPMALNTEAFF

V: TRBV6-5
D: TRBD2
J: TRBJ2-1
CDR3: CASQAGRRGNEQFF

V: TRBV7-7
D: TRBD2
J: TRBJ2-7
CDR3: CASTKSGRERSYEQYF

V: TRBV5-4
D: TRBD1
J: TRBJ2-6
CDR3: CASSSGQSASGANVLTF

V: TRBV6-5
D: -
J: TRBJ2-3
CDR3: CASKTGWSTDTQYF

V: TRBV7-9
D: TRBD2
J: TRBJ2-5
CDR3: CASSLLAGDLQETQYF

V: TRBV30
D: -
J: TRBJ2-5
CDR3: CAWSPGGKETQYF

V: TRBV19
D: TRBD2
J: TRBJ2-2
CDR3: CASSRLAGRTGELFF

V: TRBV4-1
D: TRBD1
J: TRBJ1-2
CDR3: CASSHGTEGYTF

V: TRBV5-4
D: -
J: TRBJ2-6
CDR3: CASSLQNSGANVLTF

V: TRBV4-1
D: TRBD1
J: TRBJ2-5
CDR3: CASSHPNRTGCGETQYF

V: TRBV2
D: -
J: TRBJ1-5
CDR3: CAYKGEGQPQHF

V: TRBV18
D: TRBD2
J: TRBJ2-3
CDR3: CASSQRERTDTQYF

V: TRBV5-4
D: -
J: TRBJ2-1
CDR3: CASRTTTGSSYNEQFF

V: TRBV7-9
D: TRBD2
J: TRBJ2-7
CDR3: CSSSAWGTSGSYEQYF

V: TRBV30
D: TRBD2
J: TRBJ2-1
CDR3: CAWSDGAGVGEQFF

V: TRBV5-1
D: -
J: TRBJ2-3
CDR3: CASSLVDRGITDTQYF

V: TRBV25-1
D: -
J: TRBJ1-6
CDR3: CASRAFESYNSPLHF

V: TRBV19
D: TRBD1
J: TRBJ2-7
CDR3: CASSMDRYYEQYF

V: TRBV19
D: -
J: TRBJ1-1
CDR3: CASSIGSGWNTEAFF

V: TRBV28
D: -
J: TRBJ1-2
CDR3: CASSPDPGVGYTF

V: TRBV27
D: -
J: TRBJ1-2
CDR3: CASSSLARYGYTF

V: TRBV11-2
D: -
J: TRBJ1-1
CDR3: CASSFSNTEAFF

V: TRBV5-5
D: -
J: TRBJ2-7
CDR3: CASSLQGFYEQYF

V: TRBV7-2
D: -
J: TRBJ2-7
CDR3: CASSLALAMVMFEQYF

V: TRBV5-6
D: TRBD1
J: TRBJ2-6
CDR3: CASSIRDRVAGANVLTF

V: TRBV6-5
D: TRBD1
J: TRBJ1-1
CDR3: CASSQGQGNTEAFF

V: TRBV2
D: TRBD2
J: TRBJ2-3
CDR3: CASSGGGGRDTQYF

V: TRBV7-8
D: TRBD1
J: TRBJ1-1
CDR3: CASRTGTGGTEAFF

V: TRBV2
D: -
J: TRBJ2-3
CDR3: CASSLLTQGNTQYF

V: TRBV5-1
D: TRBD2
J: TRBJ2-4
CDR3: CASSLAGREGNIQYF

V: TRBV5-1
D: -
J: TRBJ1-2
CDR3: CASSLVRGEHGYTF

V: TRBV5-1
D: -
J: TRBJ1-1
CDR3: CASSLSQNYPAEAFF

V: TRBV7-9
D: TRBD1
J: TRBJ1-2
CDR3: CASSASGGAWGYTF

V: TRBV5-6
D: TRBD2
J: TRBJ2-3
CDR3: CASSLGGLAVTDTQYF

V: TRBV10-1
D: TRBD2
J: TRBJ2-2
CDR3: CASSEWASGSVELFF

V: TRBV5-4
D: -
J: TRBJ2-7
CDR3: CASSLAGGSSYEQYF

V: TRBV28
D: -
J: TRBJ2-2
CDR3: CASSLSRTGELFF

V: TRBV18
D: -
J: TRBJ1-2
CDR3: CASSPQRSGYTF

V: TRBV27
D: -
J: TRBJ1-2
CDR3: CASSLGSRTFYGYTF

V: TRBV10-1
D: TRBD1
J: TRBJ1-4
CDR3: CASSDDRQGEKLFF

V: TRBV11-2
D: -
J: TRBJ2-7
CDR3: CASSLSPGTYEQYF

V: TRBV19
D: TRBD1
J: TRBJ1-1
CDR3: CASWTGMENTEAFF

V: TRBV5-1
D: TRBD2
J: TRBJ2-1
CDR3: CASSSGTSGGAGNEQFF

V: TRBV28
D: TRBD1
J: TRBJ1-1
CDR3: CASVPGTGETEAFF

V: TRBV6-5
D: TRBD1
J: TRBJ2-7
CDR3: CASSYDRVREQYF

V: TRBV13
D: -
J: TRBJ2-5
CDR3: CASSPEGETQYF

V: TRBV5-5
D: -
J: TRBJ2-2
CDR3: CASSLGLYTGELFF

V: TRBV19
D: TRBD2
J: TRBJ2-5
CDR3: CASRSGGGLETQYF

V: TRBV4-2
D: -
J: TRBJ2-1
CDR3: CASSQGGPDNEQFF

V: TRBV27
D: -
J: TRBJ2-6
CDR3: CASSRDPGANVLTF

V: TRBV4-1
D: TRBD1
J: TRBJ2-7
CDR3: CASSPTTGTVRNEQYF